Each of the 17 T cell receptor beta chains below was sequenced from the same sample in a study of OX40 agonist ivuxolimab in advanced cancers. Libraries were built with the immunoSEQ multiplex PCR assay. Imported from immuneACCESS, the table was reduced by TCRdb to in-frame sequences with V and J called. These copies leave out some clones; in studies compared against another copy, an unresolved V gene accounts for under half, and the cause of the remainder is not known. Across this sample there are some 62,000 clones, with less than 95% seen only once. Together, the top ten hold approximately 5% of the sample. The specimen comprised CD4+ or CD8+ T cells sorted from blood, sampled in a trial of the OX40 agonist ivuxolimab. The receptors stem from an adult with an advanced solid tumor such as melanoma, head and neck, liver or kidney cancer.

The chain recombines TRBV20-1 with TRBJ2-3; D uncertain. V shed 7 bases and J shed 8 bases, with 10 bases lying between them. The CDR3 sequence is 10 residues long. In germline, CDR1 is DFQATT, CDR2 SNEGSKA (reference sequence). The CDR3, as DNA: TGCAGTGTTTTCCCGGTTACGCAGTATTTT. This gives the protein CSVFPVTQYF.

V usage is TRBV6-5 and J usage is TRBJ1-2, with D uncertain. Germline V gene data show CDR1 as MNHEY and CDR2 as SVGAGI. V dropped 6 bases and J dropped 4 bases, with 12 bases sitting between them. This CDR3 has 13 amino acids. This chain's CDR3 is CASSQDTTYGYTF. Written as DNA, the CDR3 is TGTGCCAGCAGCCAAGACACCACCTATGGCTACACCTTC.

V gene TRBV19 combines with J gene TRBJ2-7; D possibly corresponds to TRBD2 (5 bases). V dropped 3 bases and J dropped 0 bases, with 9 bases sitting between them. In germline, CDR1 is LNHDA, CDR2 SQIVND (reference sequence). The CDR3 runs to 14 residues. CDR3 bases: TGTGCCAGTAGTATTACGGGAATCTCCTACGAGCAGTACTTC. Amino acids: CASSITGISYEQYF.

The rearrangement uses TRBV9 and TRBJ2-2, with a tentative D call TRBD1 (6 bases). Germline values: CDR1 SGDLS, CDR2 YYNGEE. The CDR3 is 17 residues long. V was trimmed by 1 base and J by 2 bases, leaving 15 bases between them. The CDR3 bases are TGTGCCAGCAGCGTAATGGGGGCTGACCTAAACACCGGGGAGCTGTTTTTT. It encodes CASSVMGADLNTGELFF.

This rearrangement joins TRBV6-4 to TRBJ1-5; no clear D gene. Germline V gives CDR1 MRHNA, CDR2 SNTAGT. V gave up 3 bases and J gave up 6 bases, with 15 bases separating them. The CDR3 has 15 amino acids. CDR3 DNA: TGTGCCAGCAGTGAAGGCAGCCCTAGGAGTCAGCCCCAGCATTTT. Protein product: CASSEGSPRSQPQHF.

This clone has only one observation. This chain uses TRBV28 with TRBJ2-7; D not resolved. V lost 6 bases and J lost 2, with 8 bases in between. CDR1 and CDR2 from the germline V gene are MDHEN and SYDVKM. The CDR3 spans 12 residues. The CDR3 region is CASSSQTYEQYF. The CDR3 DNA reads as TGTGCCAGCAGCTCACAGACCTACGAGCAGTACTTC.

This sequence joins TRBV5-1 and TRBJ1-6; TRBD1 is a possible D gene (5 bases). This CDR3 has 17 amino acids. CDR1 is SGHRS and CDR2 is YFSETQ in the germline V gene. Trimming shortened V by 4 bases and J by 0 bases, and 14 bases separated the two germline ends. In DNA, the CDR3 is TGCGCCAGCAGCGAGAGACAGTCGAGCTCCTATAATTCACCCCTCCACTTT. It specifies CASSERQSSSYNSPLHF.

The chain uses TRBV21-1 and TRBJ1-5. TRBV21-1 is listed as a pseudogene. This CDR3 has 11 amino acids. The CDR3 DNA reads as TGTGCCAGCAGCAAAGCGCTTTCCCAGCATTTT. Its protein product is CASSKALSQHF.

The V and J genes are TRBV6-5 and TRBJ2-4; weak D call: TRBD2 (6 bases). The V end was cut by 6 bases, the J end by 0 bases, with 12 bases between. This CDR3 is 15 amino acids long. Germline V gene lookup returns CDR1 MNHEY and CDR2 SVGAGI. The CDR3 loop reads CASSLGRLAKNIQYF. The CDR3 region has the DNA TGTGCCAGCAGCCTCGGGAGACTAGCCAAAAACATTCAGTACTTC.

The rearrangement uses TRBV28 and TRBJ1-5; D might be TRBD1 (5 bases). Trimming stripped 3 bases from V and 2 bases from J, with 14 bases between. The CDR3 length is 16 residues. Germline V CDR1 and CDR2: MDHEN, SYDVKM. In DNA form, the CDR3 reads TGTGCCAGCAGTTTCCGGGGGGTGGGTGGCAATCAGCCCCAGCATTTT. Residues: CASSFRGVGGNQPQHF.

The J gene is TRBJ1-2, the V gene TRBV5-1; D is uncertain. Germline CDR1 reads SGHRS; CDR2 reads YFSETQ. The CDR3 length is 15 residues. With 3 bases removed from V and 4 bases from J, the gap between germline ends came to 16 bases. In DNA, the CDR3 is TGCGCCAGCAGCTCTGGACGGACCCTAGGCTATGGCTACACCTTC. This translates into CASSSGRTLGYGYTF.

The J gene is TRBJ1-1, the V gene TRBV28; D remains ambiguous. Trimming shortened V by 4 bases and J by 8 bases, and 5 bases separated the two germline ends. The germline V gene encodes CDR1 MDHEN and CDR2 SYDVKM. The CDR3 is 10 residues long. This CDR3 reads CASSYFEAFF. The CDR3 nucleotides read TGTGCCAGCAGTTATTTCGAAGCTTTCTTT.

This clone was found once. This chain uses TRBV9 with TRBJ2-1; D tentatively reads TRBD1 or TRBD2 (5 bases each). Germline CDR1 is SGDLS and CDR2 is YYNGEE. This CDR3 has 14 residues. V was shortened by 0 bases and J by 9 bases, with 13 bases between the two germline ends. CDR3 sequence: CASSVGDLGLEQFF. The CDR3, as DNA: TGTGCCAGCAGCGTAGGGGACCTGGGGCTTGAGCAGTTCTTC. The whole variable domain, remainder taken from reference TRBV9 and TRBJ2-1, is DSGVTQTPKHLITATGQRVTLRCSPRSGDLSVYWYQQSLDQGLQFLIQYYNGEERAKGNILERFSAQQFPDLHSELNLSSLELGDSALYFCASSVGDLGLEQFFGPGTRLTVL.

This chain connects TRBV25-1 to TRBJ2-1; D is uncertain. Looked up from germline, CDR1 is MGHDK and CDR2 is SYGVNS. The CDR3 is 14 residues long. V was trimmed by 2 bases and J by 7 bases, leaving 12 bases between them. This CDR3 reads CASSEMVFGNEQFF. The CDR3 coding sequence is TGTGCCAGCAGTGAAATGGTCTTTGGGAATGAGCAGTTCTTC.

The genes are TRBV6-4 and TRBJ1-5; D is ambiguous. Trimming pared 3 bases from V and 3 bases from J, leaving 6 bases between. The germline CDR1 and CDR2 sequences are MRHNA and SNTAGT. The CDR3 extends over 13 amino acids. The CDR3 sequence: CASSEQPNQPQHF. CDR3 DNA: TGTGCCAGCAGTGAGCAGCCCAATCAGCCCCAGCATTTT.

V is TRBV9 and J is TRBJ1-1, with no clear D. This CDR3 is 15 amino acids long. V was cut by 3 bases and J by 3 bases, with 15 bases left in between. Germline assignment: CDR1 SGDLS and CDR2 YYNGEE. The CDR3 bases are TGTGCCAGCAGCGCCCACCCCGGGAGAGACACTGAAGCTTTCTTT. Protein sequence: CASSAHPGRDTEAFF.

Only one count was recorded for this clone. The chain couples TRBV2 to TRBJ2-5; 11 nucleotides agree with TRBD1. The CDR3 length is 13 residues. CDR1 is SNHLY, CDR2 FYNNEI, per germline. Trimming at V came to 8 bases and at J to 4 bases, leaving 3 bases not matched to a gene. The DNA for the CDR3 is TGTGCCAGCCATGGGACAGGGGGAGAGACCCAGTACTTC. The encoded protein is CASHGTGGETQYF.